The present TCR beta chain was sequenced within a study of blood T cell repertoires in COVID-19. Whole-study context: COVID-19 samples from acute and convalescent phases originated in the United States, Italy and Spain.

Per the germline V gene, CDR1 is MNHEY and CDR2 is SVGAGI. The CDR3 is 13 amino acids. Authors' data handling: Amplification of reference gene primers was used by the study to estimate nucleated cell counts. Method: immunoSEQ multiplex PCR; TCRdb's copy keeps in-frame clones and lacks some. V and J calls and clone size are copied from that table; D and trimming were computed from the DNA. The sample has roughly 95,000 clones; 75% to 95% are singletons. Remarks on this clone: The junction departs from the called germline gene at one end, perhaps through a read error.

The TCR originated in a woman in her forties or fifties in a cohort sampled during active COVID-19. Sequencing was carried out using peripheral blood. V is TRBV6-5 and J is TRBJ1-6; a possible D gene is TRBD1 (5 bases). CDR3 nucleotide sequence: TGTGCCAGCAGTTCAGGGTATACTTCACCCCTCCACTTT. Its translation is CASSSGYTSPLHF.